Presented here are 22 T cell receptor beta chains from one specimen sequenced in a study of cytomegalovirus exposure and HLA in healthy donors. PCR primers comprised 60 Vbeta and 13 Jbeta primers. Sequencing used immunoSEQ multiplex PCR; TCRdb keeps in-frame clones, though not all of them. The profile shows 50,000 to 75,000 clones, 75% to 85% of them singletons. Material: PBMCs. The receptor source for this set is a human donor in good health.

This rearrangement joins TRBV6-6 to TRBJ2-1; possibly TRBD1 for D (6 bases). V dropped 2 bases and J dropped 1 base, with 9 bases sitting between them. In germline, CDR1 is MNHNY, CDR2 SVGAGI (reference sequence). CDR3 length: 15 amino acids. The CDR3: CASSYGGHSYNEQFF. CDR3 DNA: TGTGCCAGCAGTTACGGGGGCCATTCCTACAATGAGCAGTTCTTC.

The V call is TRBV10-3, the J call TRBJ1-1; the match to TRBD1 covers 7 bases. V was clipped by 4 bases and J by 7 bases; unmatched bases: 3. Germline CDR1 ENHRY, CDR2 SYGVKD. The CDR3 has 12 amino acids. The CDR3 sequence is CAISGTGLEAFF. The CDR3 DNA reads TGTGCCATCAGTGGGACAGGCCTTGAAGCTTTCTTT.

This chain uses TRBV5-1 with TRBJ2-6; D call uncertain. V shed 6 bases and J shed 2 bases, with 6 bases lying between them. This CDR3 is built from 13 residues. The germline V gene has CDR1 SGHRS and CDR2 YFSETQ. The CDR3 DNA reads as TGCGCCAGCAAATCTACTGGGGCCAACGTCCTGACTTTC. Translating gives CASKSTGANVLTF.

The chain carries TRBV11-3 and TRBJ2-5; 9 nucleotides align to TRBD1. CDR3 length equals 15 residues. V lost 2 bases and J lost 4; bases outside the gene matches: 5. CDR1 SGHNT and CDR2 YENEEA come from the germline V gene. The CDR3 is CASSLRTGEGETQYF. CDR3 nucleotides: TGTGCCAGCAGCTTAAGGACAGGGGAGGGAGAGACCCAGTACTTC.

This chain joins TRBV19 and TRBJ2-3, with 10 bases matching TRBD2. Germline CDR1 LNHDA, CDR2 SQIVND (reference sequence). With 10 bases clipped from V and 1 base from J, the junction kept 11 bases outside the gene matches. The CDR3 contains 16 residues. The DNA of the CDR3 is TGTGCCACGCGAGGGCTAGCGGGAGTGCGCACAGATACGCAGTATTTT. Amino acid sequence: CATRGLAGVRTDTQYF.

This clone appeared a single time. This CDR3 is CASGWARTGTYPHSGNTIYF. In nucleotides, the CDR3 is TGTGCTAGTGGTTGGGCAAGGACAGGCACCTACCCCCACTCTGGAAACACCATATATTTT. V is TRBV12-5 and J is TRBJ1-3; 7 bases map to TRBD1. The germline CDR1 and CDR2 sequences are LGHNT and FRNRAP. The V gene end was trimmed by 4 bases and the J gene end by 0 bases; junction bases not matched to a gene: 18. This CDR3 is built from 20 residues.

The chain joins TRBV5-1 to TRBJ2-7; 13 positions match TRBD2. V was clipped by 0 bases and J by 0 bases; unmatched bases: 9. The germline V gene encodes CDR1 SGHRS and CDR2 YFSETQ. The CDR3 has 19 residues. The CDR3 is CASSLVGLAGVASSYEQYF. CDR3 nucleotides: TGCGCCAGCAGCTTGGTAGGACTAGCGGGAGTCGCGAGCTCCTACGAGCAGTACTTC.

The J gene is TRBJ1-1, the V gene TRBV6-5; 7 nucleotides line up with TRBD1. Trimming removed 0 bases from V and 6 bases from J; junction bases left unmatched: 1. This CDR3 is 13 amino acids long. Per germline, CDR1 MNHEY and CDR2 SVGAGI. CDR3 nucleotides: TGTGCCAGCAGTTACTCCGGGACAGCTGAAGCTTTCTTT. This sequence encodes CASSYSGTAEAFF.

The V and J genes are TRBV2 and TRBJ1-6; possible D gene TRBD1, 6 bases. V was shortened by 5 bases and J by 6 bases, with 8 bases between the two germline ends. CDR1 and CDR2 (germline): SNHLY, FYNNEI. The CDR3 covers 13 residues. The CDR3 coding sequence is TGTGCCAGCAGTTGGGGGCTTAATTCACCCCTCCACTTT. Translated, it gives CASSWGLNSPLHF.

This chain links TRBV4-3 with TRBJ2-1; 8 positions agree with TRBD2. The V gene end was trimmed by 0 bases and the J gene end by 6 bases; junction bases not matched to a gene: 19. Germline-derived CDR1 and CDR2 are LGHNA and YSLEER. CDR3 size: 20 residues. CDR3 residues: CASSQDVGSGSIRWANEQFF. In DNA form, the CDR3 reads TGCGCCAGCAGCCAAGATGTCGGAAGCGGGAGCATCCGGTGGGCCAATGAGCAGTTCTTC.

The rearrangement joins TRBV9 to TRBJ2-7; D is uncertain. CDR1 and CDR2 (germline): SGDLS, YYNGEE. CDR3 length: 15 residues. Trimming removed 3 bases from V and 0 bases from J, with 13 bases in between. CDR3 in amino acids: CASSADNGLSYEQYF. DNA of the CDR3: TGTGCCAGCAGCGCCGACAATGGGCTCTCCTACGAGCAGTACTTC.

J is TRBJ2-1 and V is TRBV6-1, with 11 bases that match TRBD2. Germline V gene sequence: CDR1 MNHNS, CDR2 SASEGT. This CDR3 comprises 15 residues. Trimming at V came to 3 bases and at J to 3 bases, leaving 1 base not matched to a gene. The CDR3 nucleotides read TGTGCCAGCAGTGAGGGACTAGCGGACTACAATGAGCAGTTCTTC. Translating gives CASSEGLADYNEQFF.

This sequence joins TRBV7-8 and TRBJ2-3; TRBD2 aligns across 8 bases. The ends lost 1 base at V and 2 bases at J; junction bases unmatched: 5. The CDR3 is made up of 16 amino acids. Germline-derived CDR1 and CDR2 are SGHVS and FQNEAQ. Here the CDR3 DNA reads TGTGCCAGCAGCTTAGTACTAGCGGACTTCACAGATACGCAGTATTTT. Translated: CASSLVLADFTDTQYF.

The chain uses TRBV6-1 and TRBJ2-1, with D tentatively TRBD1 (5 bases). This CDR3 spans 16 amino acids. V lost 2 bases, J lost 1 base, and 12 bases lay in between. Germline CDR1 MNHNS, CDR2 SASEGT. The CDR3 DNA is TGTGCCAGCAGTGAAAGTGCAGGGTATTCCTACAATGAGCAGTTCTTC. Protein: CASSESAGYSYNEQFF.

The rearrangement joins TRBV5-1 to TRBJ1-1; D gene unclear. The CDR3 covers 15 residues. The germline gives CDR1 SGHRS, CDR2 YFSETQ. V lost 5 bases and J lost 1, with 15 bases in between. This chain's CDR3 is CASSSISLENTEAFF. CDR3 in DNA: TGCGCCAGCAGTAGTATTAGTTTAGAGAACACTGAAGCTTTCTTT.

The V call is TRBV6-1, the J call TRBJ1-1; D is undetermined. Germline assignment: CDR1 MNHNS and CDR2 SASEGT. Trimming removed 2 bases at V and 0 bases at J, with 10 bases between. The CDR3 sequence is 15 residues long. The CDR3 DNA follows: TGTGCCAGCAGTGAATTTGGGGAGATGAACACTGAAGCTTTCTTT. Amino acids: CASSEFGEMNTEAFF.

The V and J genes are TRBV9 and TRBJ2-1, with a possible D match to TRBD1 (6 bases). Germline V gives CDR1 SGDLS, CDR2 YYNGEE. CDR3 length: 16 residues. Trimming took 4 bases from V and 6 from J, leaving 20 bases between them. The CDR3 loop reads CASSPQQGLSLNEQFF. In DNA form, the CDR3 reads TGTGCCAGCAGCCCCCAACAGGGTTTAAGCCTCAATGAGCAGTTCTTC.

This chain joins TRBV25-1 and TRBJ2-5, with 12 bases identical to TRBD1. This CDR3 region has 16 residues. Germline assignment: CDR1 MGHDK and CDR2 SYGVNS. The ends lost 3 bases at V and 5 bases at J; junction bases unmatched: 7. In DNA form, the CDR3 reads TGTGCCAGCAGTGACCCCGGGACAGGGGGCGAGGAGACCCAGTACTTC. Protein: CASSDPGTGGEETQYF.

CDR3 loop: CASSTSGGPSETQYF. CDR3 nucleotides: TGTGCCAGCAGCACCAGCGGGGGGCCATCAGAGACCCAGTACTTC. The chain uses TRBV9 and TRBJ2-5; TRBD2 aligns across 9 bases. CDR3 length: 15 amino acids. J lost 4 bases, V lost 4 bases, and 8 bases had no gene match. Germline CDR1 SGDLS, CDR2 YYNGEE.

The J gene is TRBJ2-7, the V gene TRBV10-2, with 7 bases aligning to TRBD2. With 6 bases clipped from V and 4 bases from J, the junction kept 9 bases outside the gene matches. CDR1 is WSHSY, CDR2 SAAADI, per germline. This CDR3 has 14 residues. CDR3 protein: CASRSGRGDYEQYF. CDR3 sequence (DNA): TGCGCCAGCAGGTCTGGGAGGGGTGATTACGAGCAGTACTTC.

The V call is TRBV19, the J call TRBJ1-5, with 8 bases aligning to TRBD1. The germline V gene encodes CDR1 LNHDA and CDR2 SQIVND (reference sequence). Trimming took 3 bases from V and 0 from J; bases not matched to a gene: 1. This CDR3 spans 15 amino acids. The CDR3 is CASSIGTGSNQPQHF. The CDR3 DNA reads as TGTGCCAGTAGTATCGGGACAGGTAGCAATCAGCCCCAGCATTTT.

This sequence joins TRBV19 and TRBJ2-1; the match to TRBD2 covers 7 bases. V was pared by 3 bases and J by 0 bases, with 8 bases of the junction left unmatched. Germline-derived CDR1 and CDR2 are LNHDA and SQIVND (reference sequence). The CDR3 contains 17 residues. The CDR3 protein is CASSILPTSASYNEQFF. Written as DNA, the CDR3 is TGTGCCAGTAGTATCCTCCCAACTAGCGCCTCCTACAATGAGCAGTTCTTC.